These 25 T cell receptor beta chains were all obtained from the same sample, sequenced in a study of cytomegalovirus exposure and HLA in healthy donors. The study ran its PCR with 60 Vbeta and 13 Jbeta primers. The table came from immunoSEQ multiplex PCR; TCRdb's copy has only in-frame clones and leaves some out. The sample's table shows some 26,000 clones. Source material: PBMCs. The receptors derive from a male donor in good health and CMV-seropositive.

The CDR3 spells CASSILGAGRFGTGELFF. DNA of the CDR3: TGTGCCAGTAGTATCCTAGGGGCTGGGAGGTTTGGCACCGGGGAGCTGTTTTTT. The J gene is TRBJ2-2, the V gene TRBV19; D is possibly TRBD2 (6 bases). The ends were cut back, 3 bases at V and 4 bases at J, with 21 bases in the middle. Germline lookup yields CDR1 LNHDA and CDR2 SQIVND (reference sequence). The CDR3 sequence is 18 residues long.

This chain links TRBV5-1 with TRBJ2-3, with 13 nucleotides matching TRBD2. The CDR3 totals 18 residues. V shed 4 bases and J 2 bases; nucleotides not matched to a gene: 10. From germline, CDR1 is SGHRS and CDR2 YFSETQ. CDR3 nucleotide sequence: TGCGCCAGCAGCATGGGACTAGCGGGAACCTCGAACACAGATACGCAGTATTTT. It codes for CASSMGLAGTSNTDTQYF.

The chain recombines TRBV7-3 with TRBJ2-2; 7 bases agree with TRBD2. The CDR3 spans 15 residues. Germline V gene lookup returns CDR1 SGHTA and CDR2 FQGTGA. V gave up 5 bases and J gave up 1 base; unmatched junction bases: 4. In DNA form, the CDR3 reads TGTGCCAGCAGCCCGGGACTACAGAACACCGGGGAGCTGTTTTTT. As protein: CASSPGLQNTGELFF.

The V call is TRBV30, the J call TRBJ1-6; no reliable D call. The CDR3 extends over 11 amino acids. V gave up 1 base and J gave up 8 bases, with 3 bases separating them. Germline-derived CDR1 and CDR2 are GTSNPN and SVGIG (reference sequence). The CDR3 protein is CAWSADSPLHF. The CDR3 DNA sequence: TGTGCCTGGAGTGCTGATTCACCCCTCCACTTT. The whole variable domain, remainder taken from reference TRBV30 and TRBJ1-6, is SQTIHQWPATLVQPVGSPLSLECTVEGTSNPNLYWYRQAAGRGLQLLFYSVGIGQISSEVPQNLSASRPQDRQFILSSKKLLLSDSGFYLCAWSADSPLHFGNGTRLTVT.

This chain links TRBV19 with TRBJ2-7; D perhaps matches TRBD1 (6 bases). Germline V CDR1 and CDR2: LNHDA, SQIVND (reference sequence). This CDR3 region has 13 residues. Trimming left V 5 bases short and J 12 bases short, with 20 bases between. The CDR3 is CASSPTGTQRRYF. CDR3 sequence (DNA): TGTGCCAGTAGTCCAACCGGGACACAAAGAAGGTACTTC.

V is TRBV5-1 and J is TRBJ2-5; 8 bases agree with TRBD1. There are 14 residues in the CDR3. Germline V gene data show CDR1 as SGHRS and CDR2 as YFSETQ. V lost 5 bases to trimming and J lost 1 base; unmatched junction nucleotides: 4. CDR3 bases: TGCGCCAGCAGGAGTCAGGGGGCCCAAGAGACCCAGTACTTC. The encoded protein is CASRSQGAQETQYF.

The rearrangement joins TRBV9 to TRBJ2-5; TRBD1 is a possible D gene (5 bases). This CDR3 spans 15 amino acids. Germline V gene lookup returns CDR1 SGDLS and CDR2 YYNGEE. V gave up 3 bases and J gave up 5 bases, with 17 bases separating them. The CDR3 DNA sequence: TGTGCCAGCAGCGCCCTACAGGCTTTAGGGGAGACCCAGTACTTC. As protein: CASSALQALGETQYF.

The chain combines TRBV5-6 with TRBJ1-1; 10 bases are shared with TRBD1. The V gene's germline CDR1 is SGHDT and CDR2 YYEEEE. The CDR3 has 14 residues. Losses at the gene ends were 4 bases for V and 3 bases for J; bases not matched to a gene: 3. CDR3 in DNA: TGTGCCAGCAGCGAAGGACAGGGGGACACTGAAGCTTTCTTT. This gives the protein CASSEGQGDTEAFF.

V and J are TRBV30 and TRBJ1-2, with 9 bases identical to TRBD1. The trim removed 1 base at V and 5 bases at J, leaving 5 bases unmatched. There are 14 residues in the CDR3. CDR1 and CDR2 from the germline V gene are GTSNPN and SVGIG (reference sequence). CDR3 in amino acids: CAWSGDRDGYGYTF. The CDR3 DNA is TGTGCCTGGAGTGGGGACAGGGATGGGTATGGCTACACCTTC.

This rearrangement joins TRBV5-1 to TRBJ2-3, with no clear D. The V end was cut by 1 base, the J end by 2 bases, with 11 bases between. The length of the CDR3 is 15 residues. The germline gives CDR1 SGHRS, CDR2 YFSETQ. CDR3 DNA sequence: TGCGCCAGCAGCTTGCGACTGCATTCCACAGATACGCAGTATTTT. As protein: CASSLRLHSTDTQYF.

The V call is TRBV18, the J call TRBJ2-7; TRBD2 aligns across 9 bases. The germline V gene has CDR1 KGHSH and CDR2 LQKENI. J gave up 7 bases and V 2 bases, and 3 bases lay outside the gene matches. The CDR3 spans 13 residues. The CDR3 loop reads CASSPGLAREQYF. In nucleotides, the CDR3 is TGTGCCAGCTCACCAGGACTAGCGCGAGAGCAGTACTTC.

The CDR3 DNA is TGCAGCGTTGGTCCCAGATCTTCTAACTATGGCTACACCTTC. Protein sequence: CSVGPRSSNYGYTF. The V and J genes are TRBV29-1 and TRBJ1-2; no firm D call. Germline V gives CDR1 SQVTM, CDR2 ANQGSEA. V gave up 4 bases and J gave up 0 bases, with 12 bases separating them. The CDR3 consists of 14 residues.

This rearrangement joins TRBV2 to TRBJ2-7; 7 bases match TRBD1. This CDR3 region has 14 residues. V was clipped by 2 bases and J by 3 bases; unmatched bases: 4. Germline loops: CDR1 SNHLY, CDR2 FYNNEI. CDR3 sequence reads: CASSERQGYYEQYF. The CDR3 region has the DNA TGTGCCAGCAGTGAAAGACAGGGATACTACGAGCAGTACTTC.

The chain links TRBV9 to TRBJ2-3; perhaps TRBD1 as D (5 bases). The CDR3 extends over 15 amino acids. Per the germline V gene, CDR1 is SGDLS and CDR2 is YYNGEE. Between the trimmed V and J ends, which lost 4 bases and 0 bases, there was a span of 12 bases. The CDR3 DNA reads TGTGCCAGCAGCCCCCGGACAACTAGCACAGATACGCAGTATTTT. Translated: CASSPRTTSTDTQYF.

The V gene is TRBV28, the J gene TRBJ1-1; weak D call: TRBD1 (5 bases). This CDR3 comprises 15 residues. Deletions cut 7 bases from V and 3 bases from J, with 18 bases between. Germline CDR1 and CDR2: MDHEN and SYDVKM. CDR3 nucleotides: TGTGCCAGCATCAAGCCGGCAGGGTTGGACACTGAAGCTTTCTTT. Amino acids: CASIKPAGLDTEAFF.

The chain uses TRBV5-1 and TRBJ2-3; a possible D gene is TRBD2 (6 bases). Per the germline V gene, CDR1 is SGHRS and CDR2 is YFSETQ. V gave up 3 bases and J gave up 2 bases, with 10 bases separating them. The CDR3 contains 14 residues. This chain's CDR3 is CASSSEGLTDTQYF. In DNA, the CDR3 is TGCGCCAGCAGCTCGGAGGGCCTCACAGATACGCAGTATTTT.

CDR3: CASSLGQGTTEAFF. Written as DNA, the CDR3 is TGTGCCAGCAGCTTGGGACAGGGAACGACTGAAGCTTTCTTT. This chain connects TRBV13 to TRBJ1-1; 9 bases are shared with TRBD1. V was clipped by 3 bases and J by 5 bases; unmatched bases: 4. This CDR3 has 14 amino acids. Germline CDR1 and CDR2: PRHDT and FYEKMQ (reference sequence).

The V and J genes are TRBV5-1 and TRBJ2-2; 10 bases align to TRBD2. Germline V lookup: CDR1 SGHRS, CDR2 YFSETQ. The CDR3 is 16 amino acids. Unmatched junction bases numbered 6, after V lost 4 bases and J lost 3 bases. The CDR3 sequence is CASSLPSGGDTGELFF. In DNA, the CDR3 is TGCGCCAGCAGCCTCCCTAGCGGGGGTGACACCGGGGAGCTGTTTTTT.

The chain uses TRBV10-2 and TRBJ1-2; maybe TRBD1 (6 bases). The CDR3 is made up of 11 amino acids. The V and J ends lost 6 bases and 4 bases respectively, with 6 bases between them. CDR1 and CDR2 (germline): WSHSY, SAAADI. The CDR3 bases are TGCGCCAGCAGGGACAGCTATGGCTACACCTTC. Its translation is CASRDSYGYTF.

The rearrangement links TRBV30 to TRBJ1-2; D gene ambiguous. V lost 0 bases, J lost 6 bases, and 17 bases lay in between. Germline V lookup: CDR1 GTSNPN, CDR2 SVGIG (reference sequence). This CDR3 comprises 15 residues. This CDR3 reads CAWSVLGVSEDGYTF. In nucleotides, the CDR3 is TGTGCCTGGAGTGTACTCGGGGTCAGCGAAGATGGCTACACCTTC.

This chain uses TRBV5-6 with TRBJ2-1; D is uncertain. The V end lost 0 bases, the J end lost 10 bases, and 11 bases lay between the germline ends. The V gene's germline CDR1 is SGHDT and CDR2 YYEEEE. This CDR3 region has 13 residues. CDR3 sequence: CASSLAARSEQFF. CDR3 bases: TGTGCCAGCAGCTTGGCCGCGCGTTCGGAGCAGTTCTTC.

The chain is built from TRBV7-3 and TRBJ1-1, with a tentative D call TRBD1 (6 bases). Germline V gene lookup returns CDR1 SGHTA and CDR2 FQGTGA. The CDR3 length is 17 residues. The V gene lost 7 bases and the J gene lost 0 bases, with 21 bases spanning the gap. CDR3 bases: TGTGCCAGCACCCATGGACAGCCGAGACCGTTGAACACTGAAGCTTTCTTT. Translation: CASTHGQPRPLNTEAFF.

This chain connects TRBV5-1 to TRBJ1-2, with 8 bases fitting TRBD1. CDR3 length: 15 amino acids. V trimming: 3 bases; J trimming: 5 bases; junction bases outside the gene matches: 9. Germline V lookup: CDR1 SGHRS, CDR2 YFSETQ. This CDR3 is CASSSTTGTGYGYTF. As DNA, the CDR3 is TGCGCCAGCAGCTCCACTACCGGGACAGGATATGGCTACACCTTC.

The J gene is TRBJ2-7, the V gene TRBV29-1; D may be TRBD2 (6 bases). The CDR3 covers 13 residues. V was shortened by 5 bases and J by 2 bases, with 13 bases between the two germline ends. The germline gives CDR1 SQVTM, CDR2 ANQGSEA. The CDR3 region has the DNA TGCAGCGTTATCTGGGGGACTCCCTACGAGCAGTACTTC. Translating it yields CSVIWGTPYEQYF.

V gene TRBV6-5 combines with J gene TRBJ2-7, with a weak D call TRBD1 (7 bases). Per germline, CDR1 MNHEY and CDR2 SVGAGI. CDR3 length: 15 amino acids. V lost 5 bases and J 2 bases, leaving 16 bases between the germline ends. CDR3: CASSVEGTVTYEQYF. The DNA of the CDR3 is TGTGCCAGCAGTGTGGAGGGGACAGTAACCTACGAGCAGTACTTC.